A single sample gave rise to the 14 T cell receptor beta chains below, sequenced in a study of blood T cell repertoires in COVID-19. TCRdb keeps only in-frame clones here, not all; method: immunoSEQ multiplex PCR. Altogether about 500,000 clones are present, around 90% being singletons, with the ten largest covering under 0.75%. Sequencing used PBMCs or T cells enriched from blood (not recorded which). The receptors derive from a woman aged 18-29 years who had recovered from COVID-19.

The rearrangement uses TRBV5-5 and TRBJ1-4, with 7 bases aligning to TRBD1. The trim removed 4 bases at V and 7 bases at J, leaving 7 bases unmatched. The germline CDR1 and CDR2 sequences are SGHKS and YYEKEE (reference sequence). There are 14 residues in the CDR3. For the CDR3, the DNA is TGTGCCAGCAGCGTGACAGGGACTGGTGAAAAACTGTTTTTT. The encoded protein is CASSVTGTGEKLFF. Based on the CDR3 plus reference TRBV5-5 and TRBJ1-4, the full variable domain is DAGVTQSPTHLIKTRGQQVTLRCSPISGHKSVSWYQQVLGQGPQFIFQYYEKEERGRGNFPDRFSARQFPNYSSELNVNALLLGDSALYLCASSVTGTGEKLFFGSGTQLSVL.

V usage is TRBV2 and J usage is TRBJ1-2; D is unresolved. The CDR3 contains 13 residues. Germline loops: CDR1 SNHLY, CDR2 FYNNEI. The V and J ends lost 2 bases and 4 bases respectively, with 8 bases between them. In DNA form, the CDR3 reads TGTGCCAGCAGTGAAAAACTTACCTATGGCTACACCTTC. Its translation is CASSEKLTYGYTF.

The chain has TRBV5-4 and TRBJ1-2, with 8 bases matching TRBD1. The CDR3 is made up of 17 amino acids. Germline CDR1 reads SGHNT; CDR2 reads YYREEE (reference sequence). V shed 9 bases, J shed 9 bases, and the junction held 25 bases outside the gene matches. CDR3 in DNA: TGTGCCACCCTAAACCCCGGGACAGGAGGGGCCCAGGGAAGCTACACCTTC. As protein: CATLNPGTGGAQGSYTF.

The CDR3 DNA reads TGTGCCAGCAGCCAAGACCCGTCAGTTTATGGCTACACCTTC. It encodes CASSQDPSVYGYTF. The V and J genes are TRBV3-1 (or the pseudogene TRBV3-2) and TRBJ1-2; no reliable D call. CDR3 length: 14 residues. Germline V gives CDR1 LGHDT, CDR2 YNNKEL (reference sequence). Trimming cost V 0 bases and J 5 bases, with 10 bases left between them.

This chain connects TRBV30 to TRBJ2-7; TRBD1 might be the D (5 bases). The V end lost 3 bases, the J end lost 4 bases, and 22 bases lay between the germline ends. CDR1 and CDR2 from the germline V gene are GTSNPN and SVGIG (reference sequence). The CDR3 covers 16 residues. In nucleotides, the CDR3 is TGTGCCTGGAGCCCCTATGGCAGGGAAGGGAATTACGAGCAGTACTTC. Translating it yields CAWSPYGREGNYEQYF.

This CDR3 reads CASRDQQGAFQPQHF. In DNA, the CDR3 is TGTGCCAGCAGAGATCAACAGGGGGCGTTCCAGCCCCAGCATTTT. The V and J genes are TRBV6-5 and TRBJ1-5; TRBD1 matches at 9 bases. The CDR3 has 15 residues. Germline V CDR1 and CDR2: MNHEY, SVGAGI. The V and J ends lost 6 bases and 7 bases, in that order; junction bases with no gene match: 10.

The CDR3 bases are TGCGCCAGCAGCTTGGACAGGGGAAGTCAGCCCCAGCATTTT. Its protein product is CASSLDRGSQPQHF. The chain uses TRBV5-1 and TRBJ1-5; 7 bases are a match to TRBD1. V lost 0 bases and J lost 6; bases outside the gene matches: 3. The CDR3 covers 14 residues. The germline CDR1 and CDR2 sequences are SGHRS and YFSETQ.

The rearrangement links TRBV11-2 to TRBJ1-2, with a weak D call TRBD1 (5 bases). V lost 1 base and J 3 bases, leaving 12 bases between the germline ends. The CDR3 has 15 residues. CDR1 and CDR2 from the germline V gene are SGHAT and FQNNGV. The CDR3 region is CASSLGNAGHYGYTF. The CDR3 DNA is TGTGCCAGCAGCTTAGGTAACGCAGGGCACTATGGCTACACCTTC.

A few counts support this clone. The V and J genes are TRBV9 and TRBJ2-1; D gene unclear. Looked up from germline, CDR1 is SGDLS and CDR2 is YYNGEE. The CDR3 sequence is 16 residues long. The V gene lost 0 bases and the J gene lost 0 bases, with 10 bases spanning the gap. The CDR3 region is CASSVDDLSSYNEQFF. The CDR3 nucleotides read TGTGCCAGCAGCGTAGATGACTTGAGCTCCTACAATGAGCAGTTCTTC.

This chain links TRBV18 with TRBJ2-5, with 9 bases that match TRBD2. The trim removed 5 bases at V and 4 bases at J, leaving 2 bases unmatched. Germline V gives CDR1 KGHSH, CDR2 LQKENI. There are 13 residues in the CDR3. CDR3 residues: CASSGTSLETQYF. The CDR3 coding sequence is TGTGCCAGCTCAGGGACTAGCCTAGAGACCCAGTACTTC.

The chain employs TRBV6-5 and TRBJ2-3; no reliable D call. The V gene lost 0 bases and the J gene lost 9 bases, with 13 bases spanning the gap. CDR1 is MNHEY and CDR2 is SVGAGI in the germline V gene. This CDR3 has 14 amino acids. CDR3 sequence: CASSYSQTPRTQYF. In nucleotides, the CDR3 is TGTGCCAGCAGTTACTCCCAGACACCACGAACGCAGTATTTT.

This clone appeared once. The J gene is TRBJ2-3, the V gene TRBV7-2; 11 bases align to TRBD2. The CDR3 is 15 amino acids. Germline values: CDR1 SGHTA, CDR2 FQGNSA. Losses at the gene ends were 4 bases for V and 5 bases for J; bases not matched to a gene: 5. CDR3 sequence (DNA): TGTGCCAGCAGCTCGACTAGCGGGGTACAAGATACGCAGTATTTT. Its protein is CASSSTSGVQDTQYF.

The chain links TRBV2 to TRBJ1-1, with D possibly matching TRBD1 (6 bases). CDR1 SNHLY and CDR2 FYNNEI come from the germline V gene. Trimming left V 7 bases short and J 0 bases short, with 24 bases between. The CDR3 has 18 amino acids. CDR3 loop: CASKLMGVVDRLNTEAFF. CDR3 DNA sequence: TGTGCCAGCAAACTTATGGGCGTAGTCGACAGGTTGAACACTGAAGCTTTCTTT. The variable domain in full, completed from reference TRBV2 and TRBJ1-1, reads EPEVTQTPSHQVTQMGQEVILRCVPISNHLYFYWYRQILGQKVEFLVSFYNNEISEKSEIFDDQFSVERPDGSNFTLKIRSTKLEDSAMYFCASKLMGVVDRLNTEAFFGQGTRLTVV.

This clone was counted only a few times. The chain recombines TRBV11-2 with TRBJ1-5; D gene unclear. The ends were cut back, 5 bases at V and 4 bases at J, with 9 bases in the middle. Germline V CDR1 and CDR2: SGHAT, FQNNGV. The CDR3 has 13 amino acids. The CDR3 loop is CASSRGRNQPQHF. The CDR3, as DNA: TGTGCCAGCAGCCGAGGGAGAAATCAGCCCCAGCATTTT.